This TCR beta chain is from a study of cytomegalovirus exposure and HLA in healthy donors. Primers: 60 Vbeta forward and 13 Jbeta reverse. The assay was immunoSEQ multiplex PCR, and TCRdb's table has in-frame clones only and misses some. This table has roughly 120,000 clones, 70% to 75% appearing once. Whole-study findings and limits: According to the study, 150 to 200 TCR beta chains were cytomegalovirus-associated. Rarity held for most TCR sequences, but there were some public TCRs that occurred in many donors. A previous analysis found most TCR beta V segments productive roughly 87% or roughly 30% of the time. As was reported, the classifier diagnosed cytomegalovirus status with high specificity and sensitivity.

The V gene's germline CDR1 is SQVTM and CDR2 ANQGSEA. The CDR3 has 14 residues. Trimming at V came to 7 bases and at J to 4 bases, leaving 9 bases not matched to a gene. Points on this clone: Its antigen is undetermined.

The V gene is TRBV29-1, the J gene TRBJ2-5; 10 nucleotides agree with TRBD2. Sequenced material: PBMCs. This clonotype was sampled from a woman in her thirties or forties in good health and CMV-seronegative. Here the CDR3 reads CSAEGIAGGETQYF. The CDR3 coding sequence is TGCAGCGCCGAGGGTATAGCGGGAGGAGAGACCCAGTACTTC.